A single sample gave rise to the 22 T cell receptor beta chains below, sequenced in a study of spatial heterogeneity in lung cancer. The time point: sample taken at primary tumor resection. Whole RNA was taken from tumor, nontumor lung or frozen PBMC; it was then sequenced unsorted. Each CDR3 protein is one row after TCRdb ran MiXCR on the 5' RACE reads. This table has approximately 44,000 distinct CDR3 sequences, roughly 13% appearing once. The sequencing here drew on PBMCs, taken at surgery. The source is a male donor with early-stage non-small cell lung cancer.

This chain links TRBV12-3 or TRBV12-4 with TRBJ2-2; 11 nucleotides line up with TRBD2. The CDR3 sequence is 14 residues long. V was pared by 5 bases and J by 5 bases, with 1 base of the junction left unmatched. The CDR3 sequence is CASSPSGGTGELFF. CDR3 DNA sequence: TGTGCCAGCAGTCCTAGCGGGGGGACCGGGGAGCTGTTTTTT.

This clonotype has a handful of counts. This sequence joins TRBV5-6 and TRBJ2-5, with D perhaps TRBD1 or TRBD2 (5 bases each). This CDR3 spans 14 amino acids. CDR1 and CDR2 from the germline V gene are SGHDT and YYEEEE. V shed 0 bases and J shed 1 base, with 7 bases lying between them. This chain's CDR3 is CASSLGGTQETQYF. The CDR3 DNA is TGTGCCAGCAGCTTGGGTGGGACCCAAGAGACCCAGTACTTC.

At least ten counts were recorded for this clonotype. The CDR3 coding sequence is TGCGCCAGCAGCTTGGTTGCCGCGAACACTGAAGCTTTCTTT. Its protein product is CASSLVAANTEAFF. The chain combines TRBV5-1 with TRBJ1-1; D call uncertain. Germline-derived CDR1 and CDR2 are SGHRS and YFSETQ. V was cut by 0 bases and J by 1 base, with 7 bases left in between. The CDR3 sequence is 14 residues long.

The chain employs TRBV6-6 and TRBJ2-6; D is ambiguous. Trimming cost V 1 base and J 1 base, with 8 bases left between them. The CDR3 contains 16 residues. The germline V gene encodes CDR1 MNHNY and CDR2 SVGAGI (reference sequence). The CDR3 DNA reads TGTGCCAGCAGTTACTATTTCCGTTCTGGGGCCAACGTCCTGACTTTC. Its translation is CASSYYFRSGANVLTF.

A few counts support this clonotype. V gene TRBV10-3 combines with J gene TRBJ2-1; possibly TRBD1 for D (6 bases). In germline, CDR1 is ENHRY, CDR2 SYGVKD. The V end was cut by 3 bases, the J end by 8 bases, with 14 bases between. This CDR3 has 14 amino acids. The CDR3 nucleotides are TGTGCCATCAGTGAACGGCAGGGGATCGATGAGCAGTTCTTC. Translated, it gives CAISERQGIDEQFF.

The chain employs TRBV4-2 and TRBJ1-6; tentatively, D is TRBD1 (5 bases). V was pared by 10 bases and J by 4 bases, with 14 bases between. The germline CDR1 and CDR2 sequences are LGHNA and YNFKEQ. The CDR3 is made up of 14 amino acids. CDR3 region: CATQGSLYNSPLHF. CDR3 bases: TGTGCCACTCAGGGCAGCCTTTATAATTCACCCCTCCACTTT.

This clonotype was picked up many times. This chain uses TRBV5-1 with TRBJ2-1, with 11 bases identical to TRBD2. CDR3 size: 17 residues. Germline-derived CDR1 and CDR2 are SGHRS and YFSETQ. V lost 4 bases to trimming and J lost 7 bases; unmatched junction nucleotides: 13. CDR3 amino acids: CASSGGTSGNLRNEQFF. In DNA, the CDR3 is TGCGCCAGCAGCGGCGGGACTAGCGGAAACCTAAGGAATGAGCAGTTCTTC. The full variable domain, with the rest looked up from reference TRBV5-1 and TRBJ2-1, is KAGVTQTPRYLIKTRGQQVTLSCSPISGHRSVSWYQQTPGQGLQFLFEYFSETQRNKGNFPGRFSGRQFSNSRSEMNVSTLELGDSALYLCASSGGTSGNLRNEQFFGPGTRLTVL.

This chain links TRBV7-9 with TRBJ1-2, with D possibly matching TRBD1 (5 bases). Trimming cost V 4 bases and J 11 bases, with 20 bases left between them. Germline V gene sequence: CDR1 SEHNR, CDR2 FQNEAQ (reference sequence). The CDR3 is 14 residues long. The CDR3 sequence is CASSWTSMVGSYTF. DNA of the CDR3: TGTGCCAGCAGCTGGACATCAATGGTCGGGAGTTACACCTTC.

This chain uses TRBV4-1 with TRBJ2-1, with unresolved D. CDR1 and CDR2 from the germline V gene are MGHRA and YSYEKL. Between the trimmed V and J ends, which lost 3 bases and 8 bases, there was a span of 11 bases. The CDR3 runs 13 residues. The CDR3 region is CASSQPYGDEQFF. The CDR3 DNA sequence: TGCGCCAGCAGCCAGCCCTACGGCGATGAGCAGTTCTTC.

Many counts were recorded for this clonotype. This chain links TRBV7-6 with TRBJ2-1; 14 bases fit TRBD2. Germline-derived CDR1 and CDR2 are SGHVS and FNYEAQ. V lost 5 bases, J lost 0 bases, and 12 bases stayed unmatched. The CDR3 consists of 20 residues. Written as DNA, the CDR3 is TGTGCCAGCAGCGGAGCCGCTGGACTAGCGGGAGGACGCTCCTACAATGAGCAGTTCTTC. Translating gives CASSGAAGLAGGRSYNEQFF.

This chain connects TRBV28 to TRBJ2-2; D uncertain. Trimming shortened V by 6 bases and J by 10 bases, and 6 bases separated the two germline ends. CDR3 length: 10 residues. CDR1 is MDHEN and CDR2 is SYDVKM in the germline V gene. The chain's CDR3 is CASSALELFF. DNA of the CDR3: TGTGCCAGCAGCGCGCTGGAGCTGTTTTTT. The full variable domain, completed using reference TRBV28 and TRBJ2-2, is DVKVTQSSRYLVKRTGEKVFLECVQDMDHENMFWYRQDPGLGLRLIYFSYDVKMKEKGDIPEGYSVSREKKERFSLILESASTNQTSMYLCASSALELFFGEGSRLTVL.

This clonotype has a count of ten or more. This chain uses TRBV20-1 with TRBJ2-3; either TRBD1 or TRBD2 may supply D (5 bases each). Germline V gene lookup returns CDR1 DFQATT and CDR2 SNEGSKA (reference sequence). This CDR3 spans 15 amino acids. Trimming pared 6 bases from V and 6 bases from J, leaving 22 bases between. This CDR3 reads CSASSGRDEWDTQYF. DNA for the CDR3: TGCAGTGCAAGCAGTGGCAGGGACGAGTGGGATACGCAGTATTTT.

This clonotype has more than one count but fewer than ten. V usage is TRBV29-1 and J usage is TRBJ2-5; tentative D call: TRBD2 (6 bases). Germline-derived CDR1 and CDR2 are SQVTM and ANQGSEA. CDR3 length equals 13 residues. With 3 bases removed from V and 4 bases from J, the gap between germline ends came to 12 bases. CDR3 amino acids: CSVERVGGETQYF. In DNA form, the CDR3 reads TGCAGCGTTGAGCGTGTCGGGGGAGAGACCCAGTACTTC.

CDR3 sequence reads: CASRLSSGGADTQYF. The CDR3 bases are TGTGCCAGCAGGCTGTCTAGCGGGGGCGCAGATACGCAGTATTTT. The chain carries TRBV28 and TRBJ2-3; 10 bases match TRBD2. The germline V gene encodes CDR1 MDHEN and CDR2 SYDVKM. The CDR3 covers 15 residues. The junction had 7 bases not matched to a gene; V was cut back by 6 bases and J by 4 bases.

This clonotype has just a few counts. The CDR3 here is CASSVRGQETQYF. The CDR3 DNA sequence: TGTGCCAGCAGCGTAAGGGGACAAGAGACCCAGTACTTC. This chain links TRBV9 with TRBJ2-5, with TRBD1 as a possible D gene (5 bases). Germline CDR1 and CDR2: SGDLS and YYNGEE. The CDR3 sequence is 13 residues long. V lost 1 base, J lost 2 bases, and 6 bases lay in between.

In this sample, this clonotype turned up many times. This chain uses TRBV28 with TRBJ2-4; D not certain. The CDR3 has 10 residues. The V and J ends lost 9 bases and 3 bases respectively, with 3 bases between them. Germline values: CDR1 MDHEN, CDR2 SYDVKM. The chain's CDR3 is CASSKNIQYF. The CDR3 nucleotides read TGTGCCAGTAGCAAAAACATTCAGTACTTC.

This clonotype was picked up a small number of times. The J gene is TRBJ1-1, the V gene TRBV6-1; TRBD1 is a possible D gene (5 bases). V lost 6 bases to trimming and J lost 1 base, with 18 bases between them. CDR3 size: 16 residues. Germline lookup yields CDR1 MNHNS and CDR2 SASEGT. CDR3 protein: CASRGPWKGKNTEAFF. Here the CDR3 DNA reads TGTGCCAGCAGGGGACCTTGGAAAGGGAAGAACACTGAAGCTTTCTTT.

The chain combines TRBV5-1 with TRBJ2-3, with TRBD2 matching over 9 bases. The J segment lost 7 bases and the V segment lost 4 bases, leaving 10 bases of the junction unmatched. This CDR3 has 15 amino acids. Germline CDR1 and CDR2: SGHRS and YFSETQ. CDR3 protein: CASSTSSGELNTQYF. CDR3 coding DNA: TGCGCCAGCAGCACCTCTAGCGGGGAATTGAATACGCAGTATTTT. Together with reference TRBV5-1 and TRBJ2-3, the CDR3 gives the full variable domain: KAGVTQTPRYLIKTRGQQVTLSCSPISGHRSVSWYQQTPGQGLQFLFEYFSETQRNKGNFPGRFSGRQFSNSRSEMNVSTLELGDSALYLCASSTSSGELNTQYFGPGTRLTVL.

This clonotype was detected a few times. The J gene is TRBJ2-3, the V gene TRBV3-1, with TRBD2 matching 10 bases. J was trimmed by 5 bases and V by 4 bases; bases with no gene match: 3. Germline values: CDR1 LGHDT, CDR2 YNNKEL (reference sequence). The CDR3 spans 14 residues. The CDR3 coding sequence is TGTGCCAGCAGCCCCCGGACTAGCGGAGATACGCAGTATTTT. This translates into CASSPRTSGDTQYF.

The chain recombines TRBV7-2 with TRBJ2-1, with TRBD2 matching over 14 bases. The germline gives CDR1 SGHTA, CDR2 FQGNSA. After removal of 1 base from V and 7 bases from J, the junction contained 6 bases not matched to a gene. The CDR3 loop spans 17 amino acids. CDR3 coding DNA: TGTGCCAGCAGCTTAGTGGGGACTAGCGGGGGTATGAATGAGCAGTTCTTC. It codes for CASSLVGTSGGMNEQFF.

This clonotype was seen ten or more times. The chain has TRBV29-1 and TRBJ2-7, with 9 bases matching TRBD1. The CDR3 has 12 amino acids. V dropped 6 bases and J dropped 5; count of bases not matched to a gene: 5. The germline V gene encodes CDR1 SQVTM and CDR2 ANQGSEA. CDR3 DNA: TGCAGCGTAGGGACAGGGCTAAACGAGCAGTACTTC. This codes for CSVGTGLNEQYF.

This clonotype has a handful of counts. This chain uses TRBV27 with TRBJ2-3, with 9 bases matching TRBD2. With 3 bases clipped from V and 0 bases from J, the junction kept 10 bases outside the gene matches. Germline lookup yields CDR1 MNHEY and CDR2 SMNVEV (reference sequence). The CDR3 runs to 18 residues. CDR3 in DNA: TGTGCCAGCAGTTTGCGGGGGGGCCGTAGGAAGAGCACAGATACGCAGTATTTT. It specifies CASSLRGGRRKSTDTQYF.